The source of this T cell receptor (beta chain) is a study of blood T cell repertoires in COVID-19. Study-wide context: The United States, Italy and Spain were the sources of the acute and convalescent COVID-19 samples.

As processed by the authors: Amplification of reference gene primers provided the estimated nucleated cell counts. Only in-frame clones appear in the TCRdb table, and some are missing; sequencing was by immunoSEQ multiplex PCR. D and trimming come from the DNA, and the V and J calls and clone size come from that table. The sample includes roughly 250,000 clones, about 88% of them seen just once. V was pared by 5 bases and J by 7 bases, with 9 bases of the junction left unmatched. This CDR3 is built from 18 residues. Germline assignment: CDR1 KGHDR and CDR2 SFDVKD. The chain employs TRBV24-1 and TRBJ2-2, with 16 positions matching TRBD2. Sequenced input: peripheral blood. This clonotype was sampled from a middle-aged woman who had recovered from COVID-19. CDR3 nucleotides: TGTGCCACCAGTGCCCTGGGACTAGCGGGGGGGCCGGACGGGGAGCTGTTTTTT. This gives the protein CATSALGLAGGPDGELFF.